Listed below are T cell receptor beta chains from one sample, sequenced in a study of STAT5B mutations in CD4+ large granular lymphocyte leukemia. The repertoire was sequenced with immunoSEQ multiplex PCR; TCRdb's copy has only in-frame clones and lacks some. Of about 8,000 clones detected, around 92% appear once; the ten largest clones hold 50%. Sequenced input: PBMCs. The receptor source for this set is a woman aged 70 to 79 with CD4+ T-cell large granular lymphocyte leukemia. Both conserved end residues are part of each CDR3. The D gene is left open where the match is weak. Not all rows give a size; the values are once, few, many and, for expanded clones, a class.

CDR3: CASSRPGTVTYEQYF
DNA: TGCGCCAGCAGCCGCCCCGGGACAGTCACCTACGAGCAGTACTTC
J: TRBJ2-7
D: TRBD1
V: TRBV4-1
size: .

CDR3: CASGFAGRLIGGITGELFF
DNA: TGTGCTAGTGGTTTCGCCGGACGCCTTATCGGGGGGATCACCGGGGAGCTGTTTTTT
J: TRBJ2-2
D: TRBD2
V: TRBV12-5
size: .

CDR3: CASSLGGGAETQYF
DNA: TGTGCCAGCAGCTTAGGAGGGGGGGCAGAGACCCAGTACTTC
J: TRBJ2-5
D: .
V: TRBV7-2
size: .

CDR3: CATSIGEKTQYF
DNA: TGTGCCACCAGCATTGGGGAGAAGACCCAGTACTTC
J: TRBJ2-5
D: .
V: TRBV15
size: .

CDR3: CASSGSPAQSRANVLTF
DNA: TGCGCCAGCAGTGGGTCTCCAGCACAAAGTCGGGCCAACGTCCTGACTTTC
J: TRBJ2-6
D: .
V: TRBV10-1
size: .

CDR3: CATEGQLNYGYTF
DNA: TGTGCCACTGAGGGACAGCTTAACTATGGCTACACCTTC
J: TRBJ1-2
D: TRBD1
V: TRBV10-3
size: .

CDR3: CAWEFSGGQETQYF
DNA: TGTGCCTGGGAATTTAGCGGGGGACAAGAGACCCAGTACTTC
J: TRBJ2-5
D: TRBD2
V: TRBV30
size: .

CDR3: CASSKLQGLNEQFF
DNA: TGTGCTAGCAGCAAGCTACAGGGGCTCAATGAGCAGTTCTTC
J: TRBJ2-1
D: TRBD1
V: TRBV7-7
size: .

CDR3: CASALARGQSSYNSPLHF
DNA: TGTGCCAGCGCTCTAGCCCGGGGACAGAGCTCCTATAATTCACCCCTCCACTTT
J: TRBJ1-6
D: TRBD1
V: TRBV28
size: .

CDR3: CASGGWGQETQYF
DNA: TGTGCCAGTGGCGGGTGGGGACAAGAGACCCAGTACTTC
J: TRBJ2-5
D: .
V: TRBV19
size: .

CDR3: CASRPETGTNQPQHF
DNA: TGTGCCAGCAGGCCGGAGACAGGCACAAATCAGCCCCAGCATTTT
J: TRBJ1-5
D: .
V: TRBV7-3
size: few

CDR3: CASSDRAGGGETQYF
DNA: TGTGCCAGCAGTGACCGAGCGGGGGGAGGAGAGACCCAGTACTTC
J: TRBJ2-5
D: TRBD2
V: TRBV2
size: .

CDR3: CASSYSGQENIQYF
DNA: TGTGCCAGCAGTTACTCGGGACAGGAAAACATTCAGTACTTC
J: TRBJ2-4
D: TRBD1
V: TRBV6-5
size: once

CDR3: CAWSVGSQPLGGRLFF
DNA: TGTGCCTGGAGTGTAGGGTCCCAACCCCTGGGGGGCAGGCTGTTTTTT
J: TRBJ1-4
D: .
V: TRBV30
size: .

CDR3: CASSHPLDYSGANVLTF
DNA: TGTGCCAGCAGCCACCCCCTCGATTACTCTGGGGCCAACGTCCTGACTTTC
J: TRBJ2-6
D: .
V: TRBV5-4
size: .

CDR3: CASSSHFVGTEAFF
DNA: TGTGCCAGCAGTTCCCACTTCGTGGGCACTGAAGCTTTCTTT
J: TRBJ1-1
D: .
V: TRBV27
size: .

CDR3: CASSYSGRDGELFF
DNA: TGTGCCAGCAGTTACTCAGGGCGGGACGGGGAGCTGTTTTTT
J: TRBJ2-2
D: .
V: TRBV6-6
size: .

CDR3: CASSGQVAGEAQHF
DNA: TGTGCCAGCAGTGGACAGGTGGCAGGGGAGGCCCAGCATTTT
J: TRBJ1-5
D: .
V: TRBV2
size: .

CDR3: CASIWDPRSGNTIYF
DNA: TGTGCCAGCATTTGGGACCCCCGCTCTGGAAACACCATATATTTT
J: TRBJ1-3
D: .
V: TRBV2
size: .

CDR3: CASSLAGVTEAFF
DNA: TGTGCCAGCAGCTTAGCGGGGGTCACTGAAGCTTTCTTT
J: TRBJ1-1
D: .
V: TRBV7-9
size: .

CDR3: CASSQPDRVGSPLHF
DNA: TGCGCCAGCAGCCAACCTGACAGGGTAGGATCACCCCTCCACTTT
J: TRBJ1-6
D: TRBD1
V: TRBV4-1
size: .

CDR3: CASSLAPANLVNEQYF
DNA: TGTGCCAGCAGCTTGGCCCCGGCAAATCTGGTCAACGAGCAGTACTTC
J: TRBJ2-7
D: .
V: TRBV5-4
size: .

CDR3: CASSSEPQKLFF
DNA: TGTGCCAGCAGTTCTGAACCCCAAAAACTGTTTTTT
J: TRBJ1-4
D: .
V: TRBV6-6
size: .

CDR3: CARVEGSPLHF
DNA: TGCGCCAGGGTTGAGGGGTCACCCCTCCACTTT
J: TRBJ1-6
D: .
V: TRBV10-2
size: few

CDR3: CASRSPGRTEAFF
DNA: TGTGCCAGCAGGTCCCCAGGGCGCACTGAAGCTTTCTTT
J: TRBJ1-1
D: .
V: TRBV7-9
size: .

CDR3: CASSISRNPNQPQHF
DNA: TGTGCCAGTAGTATAAGTCGTAACCCCAATCAGCCCCAGCATTTT
J: TRBJ1-5
D: .
V: TRBV19
size: once

CDR3: CASSWDRGRDGYTF
DNA: TGTGCCAGTAGTTGGGACAGGGGAAGGGATGGCTACACCTTC
J: TRBJ1-2
D: TRBD1
V: TRBV19
size: .

CDR3: CASSQRQGYEQYF
DNA: TGTGCCAGCAGCCAACGACAGGGATACGAGCAGTACTTC
J: TRBJ2-7
D: TRBD1
V: TRBV5-4
size: once

CDR3: CASSGQGASRYSNQPQHF
DNA: TGTGCCAGCAGTGGACAGGGGGCAAGCCGATATAGCAATCAGCCCCAGCATTTT
J: TRBJ1-5
D: TRBD1
V: TRBV2
size: .

CDR3: CATSSGQGMGLGSNQPQHF
DNA: TGTGCCACCTCTTCGGGACAGGGAATGGGACTGGGGAGCAATCAGCCCCAGCATTTT
J: TRBJ1-5
D: TRBD1
V: TRBV19
size: .

CDR3: CASSLLAGEQFF
DNA: TGCGCCAGCAGCTTGCTAGCAGGGGAGCAGTTCTTC
J: TRBJ2-1
D: .
V: TRBV5-1
size: .

CDR3: CASSDRENEKLFF
DNA: TGTGCCAGCAGTGACAGGGAAAATGAAAAACTGTTTTTT
J: TRBJ1-4
D: TRBD1
V: TRBV6-6
size: .

CDR3: CASSTSLLGKGTDTQYF
DNA: TGTGCCAGCAGCACATCGCTACTGGGGAAGGGAACAGATACGCAGTATTTT
J: TRBJ2-3
D: .
V: TRBV5-6
size: .

CDR3: CAWSQDFYTDTQYF
DNA: TGTGCCTGGAGTCAGGACTTTTACACAGATACGCAGTATTTT
J: TRBJ2-3
D: .
V: TRBV30
size: .

CDR3: CAITVGTWNTEAFF
DNA: TGTGCCATCACAGTTGGCACTTGGAACACTGAAGCTTTCTTT
J: TRBJ1-1
D: .
V: TRBV10-3
size: .

CDR3: CASSWDGNTEAFF
DNA: TGTGCCAGCAGCTGGGACGGGAACACTGAAGCTTTCTTT
J: TRBJ1-1
D: .
V: TRBV13
size: few

CDR3: CASSLGLAENNEQFF
DNA: TGTGCCAGCAGCTTGGGACTGGCGGAAAACAATGAGCAGTTCTTC
J: TRBJ2-1
D: .
V: TRBV11-1
size: .

CDR3: CASSLDRSNYGYTF
DNA: TGTGCCAGCTCATTGGACAGATCTAACTATGGCTACACCTTC
J: TRBJ1-2
D: .
V: TRBV18
size: .

CDR3: CASSAQETNTGELFF
DNA: TGTGCCAGCAGCGCCCAGGAGACTAACACCGGGGAGCTGTTTTTT
J: TRBJ2-2
D: .
V: TRBV11-3
size: .

CDR3: CASRGGTNEKLFF
DNA: TGTGCCAGCCGAGGGGGCACTAATGAAAAACTGTTTTTT
J: TRBJ1-4
D: TRBD1
V: TRBV2
size: .

CDR3: CASSFAGSLGSYGYTF
DNA: TGTGCCAGCAGTTTTGCCGGGTCCCTGGGTAGCTATGGCTACACCTTC
J: TRBJ1-2
D: .
V: TRBV27
size: few

CDR3: CASSVAPAGGSEQYF
DNA: TGTGCCAGCAGCGTAGCACCGGCAGGGGGCAGCGAGCAGTACTTC
J: TRBJ2-7
D: TRBD1
V: TRBV9
size: .

CDR3: CASTRRGTQYF
DNA: TGTGCCAGCACCCGAAGGGGGACCCAGTACTTC
J: TRBJ2-5
D: .
V: TRBV2
size: .

CDR3: CASSLKAQGSQPQHF
DNA: TGTGCCAGCAGCTTGAAGGCACAGGGGAGTCAGCCCCAGCATTTT
J: TRBJ1-5
D: TRBD1
V: TRBV5-5
size: .

CDR3: CASSLGQGNTYGYTF
DNA: TGTGCCAGCAGCTTAGGCCAGGGGAACACCTATGGCTACACCTTC
J: TRBJ1-2
D: .
V: TRBV7-2
size: .

CDR3: CASSPGTSGAYEQYF
DNA: TGTGCCAGCTCACCGGGGACTAGCGGGGCCTACGAGCAGTACTTC
J: TRBJ2-7
D: TRBD2
V: TRBV18
size: .

CDR3: CASSYGGQGPNYGYTF
DNA: TGTGCCAGCAGTTACGGAGGACAGGGGCCTAACTATGGCTACACCTTC
J: TRBJ1-2
D: TRBD1
V: TRBV6-6
size: .

CDR3: CASNLLGGNTEAFF
DNA: TGTGCCAGCAACTTGTTAGGGGGGAACACTGAAGCTTTCTTT
J: TRBJ1-1
D: .
V: TRBV7-2
size: .

CDR3: CASKSSGAGNQPQHF
DNA: TGTGCCAGCAAGTCCTCGGGGGCTGGAAATCAGCCCCAGCATTTT
J: TRBJ1-5
D: .
V: TRBV5-6
size: .

CDR3: CASREGEKGGYTF
DNA: TGTGCCAGCAGGGAAGGGGAAAAGGGTGGCTACACCTTC
J: TRBJ1-2
D: .
V: TRBV7-2
size: once